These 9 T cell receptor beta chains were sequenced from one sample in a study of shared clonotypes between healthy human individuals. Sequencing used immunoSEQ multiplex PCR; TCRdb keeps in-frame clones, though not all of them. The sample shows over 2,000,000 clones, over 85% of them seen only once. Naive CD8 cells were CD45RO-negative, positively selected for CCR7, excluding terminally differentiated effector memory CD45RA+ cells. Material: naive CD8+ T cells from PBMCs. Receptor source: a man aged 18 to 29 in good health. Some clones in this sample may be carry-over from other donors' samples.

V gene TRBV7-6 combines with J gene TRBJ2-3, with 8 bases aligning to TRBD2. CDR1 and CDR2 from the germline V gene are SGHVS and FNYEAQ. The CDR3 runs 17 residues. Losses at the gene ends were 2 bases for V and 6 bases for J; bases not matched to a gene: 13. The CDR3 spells CASSLSSGSPTTDTQYF. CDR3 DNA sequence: TGTGCCAGCAGCTTATCGAGCGGGAGCCCGACGACGGATACGCAGTATTTT. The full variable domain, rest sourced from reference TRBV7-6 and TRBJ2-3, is GAGVSQSPRYKVTKRGQDVALRCDPISGHVSLYWYRQALGQGPEFLTYFNYEAQQDKSGLPNDRFSAERPEGSISTLTIQRTEQRDSAMYRCASSLSSGSPTTDTQYFGPGTRLTVL.

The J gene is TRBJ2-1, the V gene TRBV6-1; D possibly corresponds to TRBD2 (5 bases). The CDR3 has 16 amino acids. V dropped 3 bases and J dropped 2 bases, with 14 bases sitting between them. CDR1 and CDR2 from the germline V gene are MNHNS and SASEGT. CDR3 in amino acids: CASSDRGGLTYNEQFF. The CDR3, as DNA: TGTGCCAGCAGTGACCGGGGTGGGCTTACCTACAATGAGCAGTTCTTC.

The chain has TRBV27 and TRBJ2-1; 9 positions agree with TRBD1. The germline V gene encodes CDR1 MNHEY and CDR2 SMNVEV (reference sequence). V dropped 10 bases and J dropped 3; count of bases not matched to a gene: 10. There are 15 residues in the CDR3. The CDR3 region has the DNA TGTGCCACCAAGGGAGGGACAGGGAACTACAATGAGCAGTTCTTC. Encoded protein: CATKGGTGNYNEQFF.

CDR3 nucleotide sequence: TGCAGCGTTGAAGGGGGGGCCTACGAGCAGTACTTC. This codes for CSVEGGAYEQYF. The chain joins TRBV29-1 to TRBJ2-5, with TRBD2 as a possible D gene (6 bases). The J call may be in error: the DNA end matches TRBJ2-7 better. Germline CDR1 reads SQVTM; CDR2 reads ANQGSEA. The CDR3 length is 12 residues.

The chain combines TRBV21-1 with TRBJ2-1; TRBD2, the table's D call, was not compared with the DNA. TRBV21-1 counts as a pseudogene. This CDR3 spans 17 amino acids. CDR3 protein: CASNLEEGRISYNEQFF. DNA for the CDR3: TGTGCCAGCAACCTGGAGGAGGGGAGGATTTCCTACAATGAGCAGTTCTTC.

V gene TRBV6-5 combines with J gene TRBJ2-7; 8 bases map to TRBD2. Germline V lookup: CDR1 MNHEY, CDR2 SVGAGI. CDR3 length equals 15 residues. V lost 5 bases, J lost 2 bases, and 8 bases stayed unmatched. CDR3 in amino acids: CASSTTREGPYEQYF. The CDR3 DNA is TGTGCCAGCAGTACCACCCGGGAGGGCCCCTACGAGCAGTACTTC.

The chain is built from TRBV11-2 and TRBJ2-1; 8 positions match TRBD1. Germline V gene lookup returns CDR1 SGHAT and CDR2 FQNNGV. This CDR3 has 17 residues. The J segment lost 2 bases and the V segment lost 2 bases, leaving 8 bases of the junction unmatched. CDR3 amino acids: CASSLSSARGPYNEQFF. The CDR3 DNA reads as TGTGCCAGCAGCTTAAGCAGCGCCAGGGGGCCCTACAATGAGCAGTTCTTC.

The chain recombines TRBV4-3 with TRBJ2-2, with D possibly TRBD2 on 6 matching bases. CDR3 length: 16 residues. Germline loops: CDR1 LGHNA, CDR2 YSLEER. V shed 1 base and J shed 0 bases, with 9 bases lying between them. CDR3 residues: CASSQGPGANTGELFF. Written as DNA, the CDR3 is TGCGCCAGCAGCCAAGGGCCGGGAGCGAACACCGGGGAGCTGTTTTTT.

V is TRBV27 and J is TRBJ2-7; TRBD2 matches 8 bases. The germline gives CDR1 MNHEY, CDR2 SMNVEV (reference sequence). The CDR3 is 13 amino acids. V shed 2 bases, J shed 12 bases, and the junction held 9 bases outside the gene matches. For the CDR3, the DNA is TGTGCCAGCAGTTTAGGTGGACTAGCTTCTATGTACTTC. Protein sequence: CASSLGGLASMYF.